Detailed here is one TCR beta chain. The data are from a study of blood T cell repertoires in COVID-19. The wider study: Whether acute or convalescent, the COVID-19 samples came from the United States, Italy and Spain. The cDNA or gDNA used as material had been derived from T cells, B-cell-depleted T cells, or PBMCs.

The CDR3 sequence is 16 residues long. The V end lost 5 bases, the J end lost 3 bases, and 20 bases lay between the germline ends. Germline V gene lookup returns CDR1 SEHNR and CDR2 FQNEAQ (reference sequence). Original data processing: Counts of nucleated cells, estimated from reference gene primer amplification, were obtained. The repertoire was sequenced with immunoSEQ multiplex PCR; TCRdb's copy has only in-frame clones and lacks some. V and J calls and clone size follow that table, whereas D and trimming were derived from the DNA. The profile shows over 70,000 clones, roughly 80% of them singletons.

Sequencing was done on a sample of peripheral blood. V is TRBV7-9 and J is TRBJ2-7; no reliable D call. This clonotype was sampled from a woman older than 75 with acute or convalescent COVID-19. The CDR3 is CASSPRLALALYEQYF. The DNA of the CDR3 is TGTGCCAGCAGCCCGCGGTTGGCACTTGCCCTCTACGAGCAGTACTTC. The full variable domain, in which reference TRBV7-9 and TRBJ2-7 provide the parts outside the CDR3, is DTGVSQNPRHKITKRGQNVTFRCDPISEHNRLYWYRQTLGQGPEFLTYFQNEAQLEKSRLLSDRFSAERPKGSFSTLEIQRTEQGDSAMYLCASSPRLALALYEQYFGPGTRLTVT.